These T cell receptor beta chains were read from a single sample in a study of cytomegalovirus exposure and HLA in healthy donors. Assay: immunoSEQ multiplex PCR; the TCRdb copy retains only in-frame clones and omits some. The table includes approximately 90,000 clones, less than 10% detected once. Sequencing was done on a sample of PBMCs. The receptors here all came from a man aged 45-65 years in good health and CMV-seronegative. Each CDR3 is given with its conserved first and last residue. The order of the fields is CDR3 protein, CDR3 DNA, clone size, J gene, D gene, V gene. D genes are given only for firm matches. Some rows have no size entry. The others give once, few or many, or a class for an expanded clone.

CATSRDDHATGTLYGNQPQHF | TGTGCCACCAGCAGAGACGACCACGCGACAGGGACCCTGTATGGCAATCAGCCCCAGCATTTT | few | TRBJ1-5 | TRBD1 | TRBV15
CASRETGSYEQYF | TGTGCCAGCAGGGAAACGGGCTCCTACGAGCAGTACTTC | few | TRBJ2-7 | . | TRBV6-5
CASRDGTGDNEQFF | TGTGCCAGCAGGGACGGGACAGGGGACAATGAGCAGTTCTTC | few | TRBJ2-1 | TRBD1 | TRBV27
CATWARTDTQYF | TGTGCCACCTGGGCCCGCACAGATACGCAGTATTTT | . | TRBJ2-3 | . | TRBV28
CASSLSVREAFF | TGTGCCAGCAGTTTATCAGTCCGTGAAGCTTTCTTT | . | TRBJ1-1 | . | TRBV28
CASSSRPGATGEKLFF | TGCGCCAGCAGCTCGAGGCCCGGGGCGACAGGTGAAAAACTGTTTTTT | few | TRBJ1-4 | . | TRBV4-1
CASSFVQGYAEAFF | TGTGCCAGCAGCTTCGTACAGGGGTACGCTGAAGCTTTCTTT | . | TRBJ1-1 | TRBD1 | TRBV11-2
CASSNTGTIEQYF | TGTGCCAGCAGTAACACCGGGACTATCGAGCAGTACTTC | . | TRBJ2-7 | TRBD2 | TRBV6-1
CASSFQGSGETQYF | TGCGCCAGCAGCTTTCAGGGGTCGGGAGAGACCCAGTACTTC | . | TRBJ2-5 | . | TRBV5-1
CASSYGQGGAFF | TGCGCCAGCAGCTACGGACAGGGTGGAGCTTTCTTT | . | TRBJ1-1 | TRBD1 | TRBV5-1
CASSEEVRTRGSGTQYF | TGTGCCAGCAGTGAGGAGGTCCGGACTAGAGGCTCGGGGACCCAGTACTTC | few | TRBJ2-5 | TRBD2 | TRBV6-1
CASSSRRGGWETQYF | TGTGCCAGCAGTTCCCGCCGGGGGGGGTGGGAGACCCAGTACTTC | few | TRBJ2-5 | TRBD2 | TRBV28
CASSSPGSSVINEQFF | TGTGCCAGCAGTTCCCCCGGGTCTAGCGTGATAAATGAGCAGTTCTTC | . | TRBJ2-1 | . | TRBV28
CASSSEGRTNEKLFF | TGTGCCAGTAGTAGTGAGGGAAGGACTAATGAAAAACTGTTTTTT | . | TRBJ1-4 | . | TRBV19
CASSYTGTANTGELFF | TGTGCCAGCAGTTACACCGGGACTGCGAACACCGGGGAGCTGTTTTTT | few | TRBJ2-2 | . | TRBV27
CASSLEGDRDQPQHF | TGCGCCAGCAGCTTGGAAGGGGACAGAGATCAGCCCCAGCATTTT | . | TRBJ1-5 | TRBD1 | TRBV5-1
CASSPGLYQETQYF | TGTGCCAGCTCCCCTGGACTTTACCAAGAGACCCAGTACTTC | . | TRBJ2-5 | . | TRBV18
CATSRFRLAGQETQYF | TGTGCCACCAGCAGATTTAGACTAGCGGGACAAGAGACCCAGTACTTC | few | TRBJ2-5 | TRBD2 | TRBV15
CASGANYGYTF | TGTGCCAGCGGAGCTAACTATGGCTACACCTTC | few | TRBJ1-2 | . | TRBV27
CSVQQGAGEKLFF | TGCAGCGTTCAACAGGGGGCAGGGGAAAAACTGTTTTTT | few | TRBJ1-4 | TRBD1 | TRBV29-1
CASSLGPGGEKLFF | TGCGCCAGCAGCTTGGGTCCAGGGGGCGAAAAACTGTTTTTT | . | TRBJ1-4 | TRBD1 | TRBV5-1
CATSREMGLQGNSGNTIYF | TGTGCCACCAGCAGAGAGATGGGTCTACAGGGGAACTCTGGAAACACCATATATTTT | . | TRBJ1-3 | TRBD1 | TRBV15
CSVEVRGLVGETQYF | TGCAGCGTTGAAGTGCGGGGGTTGGTTGGGGAGACCCAGTACTTC | few | TRBJ2-5 | TRBD2 | TRBV29-1
CASSSRQGKGEKLFF | TGCGCCAGCAGCTCCCGACAGGGGAAGGGTGAAAAACTGTTTTTT | few | TRBJ1-4 | TRBD1 | TRBV5-1
CSVVYLAGREQYF | TGCAGCGTTGTATATTTAGCGGGGAGAGAGCAGTACTTC | . | TRBJ2-7 | TRBD2 | TRBV29-1
CASSSGETDTQYF | TGCGCCAGCAGTAGCGGGGAAACAGATACGCAGTATTTT | . | TRBJ2-3 | TRBD2 | TRBV5-1
CASSSRTGGTEAFF | TGTGCCAGCAGTTCTCGGACGGGAGGGACTGAAGCTTTCTTT | few | TRBJ1-1 | . | TRBV27
CSVGGLNQPQHF | TGCAGCGTTGGCGGATTAAATCAGCCCCAGCATTTT | . | TRBJ1-5 | . | TRBV29-1
CASSEGRGALYEQYF | TGTGCCAGCAGTGAAGGGCGGGGGGCCCTCTACGAGCAGTACTTC | few | TRBJ2-7 | TRBD2 | TRBV6-1
CASSNDRGATYEQYF | TGTGCCAGCAGCAACGACAGGGGAGCCACCTACGAGCAGTACTTC | few | TRBJ2-7 | TRBD1 | TRBV5-4
CASSLMLGGTGNEQFF | TGTGCCAGCAGCTTAATGCTTGGCGGGACGGGGAATGAGCAGTTCTTC | few | TRBJ2-1 | . | TRBV7-2
CASIDDREQPQHF | TGTGCCAGCATTGACGACAGGGAACAGCCCCAGCATTTT | few | TRBJ1-5 | TRBD1 | TRBV2
CASSFGTSGSHEQFF | TGCGCCAGCAGCTTTGGGACTAGCGGGAGTCATGAGCAGTTCTTC | few | TRBJ2-1 | TRBD2 | TRBV5-1
CASSPGTGLGNEQFF | TGTGCCAGCAGCCCCGGGACAGGTTTAGGAAATGAGCAGTTCTTC | few | TRBJ2-1 | TRBD1 | TRBV5-6
CASSPGKGNYGYTF | TGCGCCAGCAGCCCCGGGAAAGGCAACTATGGCTACACCTTC | . | TRBJ1-2 | . | TRBV4-1
CASHRGEVRTEAFF | TGTGCCTCCCACCGCGGGGAAGTAAGGACTGAAGCTTTCTTT | few | TRBJ1-1 | . | TRBV30
CASSSGGGQIDTQYF | TGTGCCAGCAGCTCGGGAGGGGGTCAGATAGATACGCAGTATTTT | . | TRBJ2-3 | TRBD2 | TRBV5-8
CASKLDRGADTQYF | TGTGCCAGCAAACTCGACAGGGGCGCAGATACGCAGTATTTT | . | TRBJ2-3 | TRBD1 | TRBV7-2
CASSQLGGEKLFF | TGCGCCAGCAGCCAATTGGGGGGAGAAAAACTGTTTTTT | few | TRBJ1-4 | . | TRBV4-3
CASSLAPGGSYEQYF | TGTGCCAGCAGCTTAGCGCCCGGAGGCTCCTACGAGCAGTACTTC | . | TRBJ2-7 | . | TRBV11-1
CASRRGPGYHEQYF | TGTGCCAGCAGGAGGGGGCCAGGGTACCACGAGCAGTACTTC | few | TRBJ2-7 | TRBD1 | TRBV27
CASSRGTVYNEQFF | TGCGCCAGCAGCAGAGGGACTGTTTACAATGAGCAGTTCTTC | few | TRBJ2-1 | . | TRBV5-1
CASSFKNSPLHF | TGTGCCAGCAGTTTTAAAAATTCACCCCTCCACTTT | few | TRBJ1-6 | . | TRBV28
CAWATGTRKGTQYF | TGTGCCTGGGCAACCGGGACACGGAAGGGGACCCAGTACTTC | few | TRBJ2-5 | . | TRBV30
CSVEIRHDEKLFF | TGCAGCGTTGAAATAAGACACGATGAAAAACTGTTTTTT | . | TRBJ1-4 | . | TRBV29-1
CSARGTQPQHF | TGCAGTGCCAGGGGGACTCAGCCCCAGCATTTT | . | TRBJ1-5 | TRBD1 | TRBV20-1
CASSLLTTSSANEKLFF | TGTGCCAGCAGTTTACTGACAACCTCATCCGCTAATGAAAAACTGTTTTTT | few | TRBJ1-4 | . | TRBV28
CASSPRTGNTEAFF | TGTGCCAGCAGCCCCCGGACAGGGAACACTGAAGCTTTCTTT | few | TRBJ1-1 | TRBD1 | TRBV9
CASSRGTSVQQETQYF | TGTGCCAGCAGTCGAGGGACTAGCGTACAACAAGAGACCCAGTACTTC | . | TRBJ2-5 | TRBD2 | TRBV11-1
CASRGIRGSAFQQYF | TGTGCCAGCAGGGGAATCCGGGGGTCCGCGTTTCAGCAGTACTTC | . | TRBJ2-7 | . | TRBV2
CASSTYRGQSNQPQHF | TGTGCCAGTAGTACGTACAGGGGGCAAAGCAATCAGCCCCAGCATTTT | few | TRBJ1-5 | TRBD1 | TRBV19
CASRLTGAQPQHF | TGTGCCAGCAGACTGACAGGGGCTCAGCCCCAGCATTTT | few | TRBJ1-5 | TRBD1 | TRBV6-1
CASTAGGPGAYNEQFF | TGTGCCAGCACAGCGGGAGGGCCGGGGGCCTACAATGAGCAGTTCTTC | . | TRBJ2-1 | TRBD2 | TRBV28
CASSVRQDNTEAFF | TGTGCCAGCAGTGTCCGCCAGGATAACACTGAAGCTTTCTTT | many | TRBJ1-1 | . | TRBV2
CASLPGTPPYEQYF | TGTGCCAGCCTACCCGGGACACCACCCTACGAGCAGTACTTC | few | TRBJ2-7 | . | TRBV28
CASSLTGGRDTEAFF | TGCGCCAGCAGCTTGACAGGGGGCAGGGACACTGAAGCTTTCTTT | . | TRBJ1-1 | TRBD1 | TRBV5-1